The 9 T cell receptor beta chains presented below share a single source sample, sequenced in a study of T-cell reconstitution after alpha-beta-depleted transplantation in children. Preparation of the TCRbeta library used unique molecular identifiers. Using its own MiXCR run on the PCR reads, TCRdb lists one record per CDR3 protein. The data contain 100,000 or so distinct CDR3 sequences, roughly a sixth of them seen just once; the ten biggest clones take up around a fifth. Specimen: PBMCs, mostly from graft donor cells, collected 180 days after TCRalphabeta/CD19-depleted stem cell transplant. These receptor sequences come from a male patient aged 2 to 9 who had a stem cell transplant for acute lymphoblastic leukemia, so the T cells may come from the graft donor.

A few counts support this clonotype. The rearrangement uses TRBV20-1 and TRBJ2-1; 8 nucleotides align to TRBD1. This CDR3 is 14 amino acids long. Germline V CDR1 and CDR2: DFQATT, SNEGSKA (reference sequence). V shed 2 bases and J 2 bases; nucleotides not matched to a gene: 2. The CDR3 spells CSARTGGTYNEQFF. The CDR3 bases are TGCAGTGCTAGAACAGGGGGAACCTACAATGAGCAGTTCTTC.

This clonotype showed up just a few times. The chain links TRBV10-3 to TRBJ2-4; 13 nucleotides agree with TRBD2. Germline V CDR1 and CDR2: ENHRY, SYGVKD. The CDR3 has 20 amino acids. V lost 0 bases to trimming and J lost 3 bases; unmatched junction nucleotides: 11. For the CDR3, the DNA is TGTGCCATCAGTGAGTCTAGGGGACTAGCGGGGAAGTTCGACAAAAACATTCAGTACTTC. Its protein product is CAISESRGLAGKFDKNIQYF.

The rearrangement joins TRBV12-3 or TRBV12-4 to TRBJ2-1, with 15 bases that match TRBD2. CDR3 length: 16 amino acids. V was clipped by 3 bases and J by 5 bases; unmatched bases: 2. CDR3 DNA: TGTGCCAGCAGTTTCGGACTAGCGGGGGGGCACAATGAGCAGTTCTTC. Translating gives CASSFGLAGGHNEQFF.

There are a few counts of this clonotype. The rearrangement uses TRBV20-1 and TRBJ2-2; a possible D gene is TRBD1 (6 bases). This CDR3 contains 16 residues. CDR1 and CDR2 from the germline V gene are DFQATT and SNEGSKA (reference sequence). V dropped 3 bases and J dropped 2 bases, with 16 bases sitting between them. CDR3 sequence (DNA): TGCAGTGCTAGCGGTGGGCAGGGGCGCAACACCGGGGAGCTGTTTTTT. Translating gives CSASGGQGRNTGELFF.

This clonotype was detected many times. This chain joins TRBV5-4 and TRBJ1-3; a weak D match, TRBD1 (6 bases). V dropped 2 bases and J dropped 2 bases, with 8 bases sitting between them. Germline V CDR1 and CDR2: SGHNT, YYREEE (reference sequence). The CDR3 is 14 amino acids. The CDR3 DNA follows: TGTGCCAGCAGCTTCACAGGGACTGGAAACACCATATATTTT. Its translation is CASSFTGTGNTIYF.

This clonotype was counted ten times or more. The chain uses TRBV7-9 and TRBJ1-1; 7 bases are a match to TRBD1. CDR1 is SEHNR and CDR2 is FQNEAQ in the germline V gene (reference sequence). This CDR3 has 14 amino acids. J lost 4 bases, V lost 1 base, and 3 bases had no gene match. The CDR3 is CASSLGAGGTEAFF. CDR3 sequence (DNA): TGTGCCAGCAGCTTAGGGGCAGGGGGCACTGAAGCTTTCTTT.

This clonotype was seen a handful of times. The V gene is TRBV12-3 or TRBV12-4, the J gene TRBJ2-7; D is possibly TRBD1 or TRBD2 (5 bases each). Trimming cost V 6 bases and J 5 bases, with 20 bases left between them. This CDR3 is 15 amino acids long. CDR3 sequence: CASSLDLTGRHEQYF. CDR3 in DNA: TGTGCCAGCAGCCTTGACTTGACGGGACGCCACGAGCAGTACTTC.

This clonotype has only a few counts. The chain recombines TRBV7-2 with TRBJ1-5; D uncertain. Between the trimmed V and J ends, which lost 0 bases and 7 bases, there was a span of 7 bases. The CDR3 is 13 residues long. The germline CDR1 and CDR2 sequences are SGHTA and FQGNSA. CDR3 region: CASSLAQGQPQHF. CDR3 nucleotide sequence: TGTGCCAGCAGCTTAGCGCAAGGACAGCCCCAGCATTTT.

The rearrangement links TRBV7-2 to TRBJ2-7; TRBD2 agrees at 11 bases. With 2 bases clipped from V and 5 bases from J, the junction kept 5 bases outside the gene matches. The germline V gene encodes CDR1 SGHTA and CDR2 FQGNSA. This CDR3 region has 15 residues. CDR3 DNA sequence: TGTGCCAGCAGCTTAATAGCGGGGGGGCCCAACGAGCAGTACTTC. Its protein is CASSLIAGGPNEQYF.